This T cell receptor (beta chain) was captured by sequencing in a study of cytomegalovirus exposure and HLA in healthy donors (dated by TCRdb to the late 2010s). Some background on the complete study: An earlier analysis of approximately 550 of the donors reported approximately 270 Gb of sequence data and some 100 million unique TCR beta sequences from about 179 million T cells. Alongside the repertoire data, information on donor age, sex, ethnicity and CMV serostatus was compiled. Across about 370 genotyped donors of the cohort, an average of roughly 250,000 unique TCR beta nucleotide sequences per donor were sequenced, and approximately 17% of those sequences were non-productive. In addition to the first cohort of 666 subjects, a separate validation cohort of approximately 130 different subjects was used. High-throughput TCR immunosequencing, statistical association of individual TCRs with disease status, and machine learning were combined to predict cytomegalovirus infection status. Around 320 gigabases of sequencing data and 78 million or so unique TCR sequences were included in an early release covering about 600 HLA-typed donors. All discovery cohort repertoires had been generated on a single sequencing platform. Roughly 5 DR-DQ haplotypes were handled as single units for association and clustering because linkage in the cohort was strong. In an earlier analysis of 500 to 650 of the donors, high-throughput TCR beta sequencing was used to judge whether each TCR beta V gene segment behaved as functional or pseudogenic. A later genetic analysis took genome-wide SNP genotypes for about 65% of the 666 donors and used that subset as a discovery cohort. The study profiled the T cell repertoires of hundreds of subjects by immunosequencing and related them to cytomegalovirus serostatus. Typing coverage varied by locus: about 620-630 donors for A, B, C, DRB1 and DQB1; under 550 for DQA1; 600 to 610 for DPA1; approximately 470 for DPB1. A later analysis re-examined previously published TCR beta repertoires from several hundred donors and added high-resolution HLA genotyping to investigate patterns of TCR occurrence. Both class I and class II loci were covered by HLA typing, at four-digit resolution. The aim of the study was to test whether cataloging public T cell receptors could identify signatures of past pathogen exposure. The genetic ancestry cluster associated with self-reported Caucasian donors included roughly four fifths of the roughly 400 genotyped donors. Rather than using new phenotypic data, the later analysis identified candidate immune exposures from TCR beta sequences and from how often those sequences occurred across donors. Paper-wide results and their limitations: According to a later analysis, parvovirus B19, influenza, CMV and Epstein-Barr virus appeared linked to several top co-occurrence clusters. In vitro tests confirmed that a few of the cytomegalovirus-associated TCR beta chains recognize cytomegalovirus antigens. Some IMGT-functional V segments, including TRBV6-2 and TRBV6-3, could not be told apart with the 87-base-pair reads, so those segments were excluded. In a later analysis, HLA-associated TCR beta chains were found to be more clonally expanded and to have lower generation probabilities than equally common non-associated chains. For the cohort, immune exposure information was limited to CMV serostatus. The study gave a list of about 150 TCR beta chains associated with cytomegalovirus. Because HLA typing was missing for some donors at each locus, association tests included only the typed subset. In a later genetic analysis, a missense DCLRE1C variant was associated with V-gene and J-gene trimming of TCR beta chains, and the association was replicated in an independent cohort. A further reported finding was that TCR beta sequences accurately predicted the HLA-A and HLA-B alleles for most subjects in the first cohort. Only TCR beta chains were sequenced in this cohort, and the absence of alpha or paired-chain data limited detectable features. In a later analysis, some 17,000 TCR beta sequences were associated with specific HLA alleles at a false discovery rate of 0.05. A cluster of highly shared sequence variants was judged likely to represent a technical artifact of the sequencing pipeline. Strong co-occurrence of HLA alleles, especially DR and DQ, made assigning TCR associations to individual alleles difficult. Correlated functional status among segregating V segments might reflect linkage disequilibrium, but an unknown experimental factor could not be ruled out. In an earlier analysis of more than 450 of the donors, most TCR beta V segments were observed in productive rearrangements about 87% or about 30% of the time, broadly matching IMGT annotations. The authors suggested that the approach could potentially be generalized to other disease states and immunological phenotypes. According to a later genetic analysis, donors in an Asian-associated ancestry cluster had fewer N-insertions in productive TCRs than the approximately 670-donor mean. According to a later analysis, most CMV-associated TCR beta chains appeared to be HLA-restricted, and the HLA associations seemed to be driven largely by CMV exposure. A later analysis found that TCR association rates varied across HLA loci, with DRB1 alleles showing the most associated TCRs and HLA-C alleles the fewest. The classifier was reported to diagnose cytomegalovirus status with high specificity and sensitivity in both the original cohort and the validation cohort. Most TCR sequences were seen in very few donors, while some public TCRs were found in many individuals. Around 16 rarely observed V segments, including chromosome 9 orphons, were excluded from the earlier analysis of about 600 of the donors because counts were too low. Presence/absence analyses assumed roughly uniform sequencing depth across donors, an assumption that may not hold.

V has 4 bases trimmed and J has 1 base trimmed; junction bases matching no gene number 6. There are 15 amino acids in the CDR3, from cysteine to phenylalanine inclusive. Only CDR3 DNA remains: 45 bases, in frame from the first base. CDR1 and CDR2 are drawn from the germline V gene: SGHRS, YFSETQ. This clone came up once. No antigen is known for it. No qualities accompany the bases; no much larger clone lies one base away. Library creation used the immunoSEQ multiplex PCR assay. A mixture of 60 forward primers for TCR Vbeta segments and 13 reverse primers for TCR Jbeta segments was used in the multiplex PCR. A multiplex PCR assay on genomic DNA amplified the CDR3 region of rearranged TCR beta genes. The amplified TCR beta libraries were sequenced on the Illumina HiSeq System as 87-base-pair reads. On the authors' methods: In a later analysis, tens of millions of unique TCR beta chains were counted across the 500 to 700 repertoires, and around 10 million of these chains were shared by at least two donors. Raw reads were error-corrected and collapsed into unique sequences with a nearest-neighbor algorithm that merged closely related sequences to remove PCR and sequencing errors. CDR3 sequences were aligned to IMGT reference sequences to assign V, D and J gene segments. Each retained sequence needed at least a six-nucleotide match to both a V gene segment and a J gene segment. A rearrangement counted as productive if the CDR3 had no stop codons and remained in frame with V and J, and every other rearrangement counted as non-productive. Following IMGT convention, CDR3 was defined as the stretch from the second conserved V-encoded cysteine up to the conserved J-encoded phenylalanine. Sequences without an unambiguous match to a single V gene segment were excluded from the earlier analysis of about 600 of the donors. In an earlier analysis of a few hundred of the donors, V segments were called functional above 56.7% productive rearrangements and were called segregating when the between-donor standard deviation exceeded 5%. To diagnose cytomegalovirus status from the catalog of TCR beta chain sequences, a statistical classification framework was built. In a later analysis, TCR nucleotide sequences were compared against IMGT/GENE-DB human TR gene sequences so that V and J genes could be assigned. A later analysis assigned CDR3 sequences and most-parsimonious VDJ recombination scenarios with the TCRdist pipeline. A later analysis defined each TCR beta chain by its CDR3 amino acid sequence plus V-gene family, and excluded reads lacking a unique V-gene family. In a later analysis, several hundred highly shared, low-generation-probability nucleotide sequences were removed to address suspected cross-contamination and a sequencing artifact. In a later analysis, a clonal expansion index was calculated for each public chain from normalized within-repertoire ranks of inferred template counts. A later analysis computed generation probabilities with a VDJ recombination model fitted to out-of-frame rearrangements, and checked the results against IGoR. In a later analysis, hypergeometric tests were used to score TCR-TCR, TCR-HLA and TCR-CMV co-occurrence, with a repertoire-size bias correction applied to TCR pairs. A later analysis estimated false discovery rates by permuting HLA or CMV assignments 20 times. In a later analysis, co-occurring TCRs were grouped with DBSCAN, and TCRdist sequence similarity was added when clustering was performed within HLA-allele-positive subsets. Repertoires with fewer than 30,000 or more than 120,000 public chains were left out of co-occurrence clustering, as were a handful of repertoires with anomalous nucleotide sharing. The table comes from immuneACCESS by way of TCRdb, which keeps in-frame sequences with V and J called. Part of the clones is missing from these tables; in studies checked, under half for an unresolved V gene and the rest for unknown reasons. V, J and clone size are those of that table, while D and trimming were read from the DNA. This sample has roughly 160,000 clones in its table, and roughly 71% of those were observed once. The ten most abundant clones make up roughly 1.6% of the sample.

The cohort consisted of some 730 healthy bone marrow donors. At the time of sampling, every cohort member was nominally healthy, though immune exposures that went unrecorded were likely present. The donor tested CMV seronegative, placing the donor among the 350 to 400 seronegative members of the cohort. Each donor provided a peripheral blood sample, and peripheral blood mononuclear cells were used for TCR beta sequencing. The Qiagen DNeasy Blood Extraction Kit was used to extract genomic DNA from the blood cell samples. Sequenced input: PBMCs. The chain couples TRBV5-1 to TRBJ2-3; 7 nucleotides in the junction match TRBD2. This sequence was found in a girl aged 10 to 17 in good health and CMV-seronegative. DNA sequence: TGCGCCAGCAGCCCCCCGACTAGCCGCACAGATACGCAGTATTTT. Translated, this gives CASSPPTSRTDTQYF.